This T cell receptor (beta chain) was profiled in a study of regulatory T cells in long-lasting Graves disease. Whole-study results and caveats: It was possible that the small sample size reduced accuracy.

For this clonotype: Its matching antigen is unknown.

Specified time point: persistent/refractory GD, antithyroid drugs over 5 years with positive TRAb. The TCR library used RNA extracted from PBMCs. Arm-PCR of CDR3 regions and iRepertoire HTBI primers were used to build TCR beta libraries. TCRdb re-analysed the multiplex PCR reads in MiXCR, keeping a single row per CDR3 protein. The sample includes 350,000 to 450,000 distinct CDR3 sequences, 20% of them seen just once. The V gene lost 7 bases and the J gene lost 6 bases, with 12 bases spanning the gap. The CDR3 contains 13 residues. Germline-derived CDR1 and CDR2 are MGHDK and SYGVNS. The source was peripheral blood mononuclear cells (PBMCs), collected when the disease was refractory, from a patient treated with antithyroid drugs. The receptor comes from a female donor with Graves disease. This chain connects TRBV25-1 to TRBJ2-2; D is possibly TRBD2 (5 bases). The CDR3 loop is CASNAGGAGELFF. DNA of the CDR3: TGTGCCAGCAATGCAGGAGGTGCCGGGGAGCTGTTTTTT. Drawing the rest from reference TRBV25-1 and TRBJ2-2, the complete variable domain is EADIYQTPRYLVIGTGKKITLECSQTMGHDKMYWYQQDPGMELHLIHYSYGVNSTEKGDLSSESTVSRIRTEHFPLTLESARPSHTSQYLCASNAGGAGELFFGEGSRLTVL.